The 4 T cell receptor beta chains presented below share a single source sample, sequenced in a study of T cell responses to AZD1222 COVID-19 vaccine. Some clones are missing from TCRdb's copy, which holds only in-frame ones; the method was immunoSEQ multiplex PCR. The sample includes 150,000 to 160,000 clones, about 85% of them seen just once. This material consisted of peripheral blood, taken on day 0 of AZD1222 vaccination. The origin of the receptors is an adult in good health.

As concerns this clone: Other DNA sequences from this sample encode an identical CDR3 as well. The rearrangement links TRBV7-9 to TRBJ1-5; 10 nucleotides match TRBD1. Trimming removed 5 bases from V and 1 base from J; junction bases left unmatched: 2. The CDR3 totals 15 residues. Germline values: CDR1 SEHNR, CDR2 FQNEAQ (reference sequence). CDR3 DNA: TGTGCCAGCAGCCTGGGACAGGGGAGCAATCAGCCCCAGCATTTT. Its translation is CASSLGQGSNQPQHF. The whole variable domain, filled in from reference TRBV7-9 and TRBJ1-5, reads DTGVSQNPRHKITKRGQNVTFRCDPISEHNRLYWYRQTLGQGPEFLTYFQNEAQLEKSRLLSDRFSAERPKGSFSTLEIQRTEQGDSAMYLCASSLGQGSNQPQHFGDGTRLSIL.

CDR3 sequence (DNA): TGTGCCAGCAGCCAGAGACAGAGCACAGATACGCAGTATTTT. Its protein product is CASSQRQSTDTQYF. The rearrangement links TRBV3-1 (or the pseudogene TRBV3-2) to TRBJ2-3; D possibly corresponds to TRBD1 (5 bases). The CDR3 is made up of 14 amino acids. Trimming took off 3 bases at V and 0 bases at J, with 7 bases between the two ends. Germline-derived CDR1 and CDR2 are LGHDT and YNNKEL (reference sequence).

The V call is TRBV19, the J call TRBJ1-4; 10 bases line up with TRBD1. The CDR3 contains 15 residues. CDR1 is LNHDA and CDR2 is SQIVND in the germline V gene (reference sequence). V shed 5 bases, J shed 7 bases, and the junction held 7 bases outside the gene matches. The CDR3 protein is CASSRSRDRGEKLFF. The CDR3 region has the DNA TGTGCCAGTAGTCGCTCCCGGGACAGGGGTGAAAAACTGTTTTTT.

The DNA of the CDR3 is TGTGCCAGCAGGACCGGGACTAGCGGGGGGCGACAGTACTTC. Translating gives CASRTGTSGGRQYF. This chain uses TRBV2 with TRBJ2-4; TRBD2 matches 15 bases. Germline CDR1 reads SNHLY; CDR2 reads FYNNEI. This CDR3 is built from 14 residues. With 6 bases clipped from V and 13 bases from J, the junction kept 7 bases outside the gene matches.